These T cell receptor beta chains were read from a single sample in a study of patients and donors after allogeneic stem cell transplantation. Using its own MiXCR run on the RT-PCR reads, TCRdb lists one record per CDR3 protein. This repertoire shows roughly 940,000 distinct CDR3 sequences, more than 15% found once; its top ten account for 5% to 6.5%. Source material: blood, either unsorted or a sorted T cell fraction (not recorded which). Source of these receptors: a human donor who was either an allogeneic HSCT recipient or a stem cell or donor lymphocyte infusion donor (not recorded which). It is not recorded whose cells these are; they may come from a transplant donor. The CDR3 runs from the conserved cysteine through the conserved F or W. The D gene is left open where the match is weak. Clone size appears in some rows only: once, few, many, or a class for an expanded clone.

J gene,D gene,clone size,V gene,CDR3 DNA,CDR3 protein
TRBJ1-1,TRBD1,-,TRBV5-1,TGCGCCAGCAGCTTGTTAGCCAGGGGGCTGAACACTGAAGCTTTCTTT,CASSLLARGLNTEAFF
TRBJ1-2,-,-,TRBV3-1,TGTGCCAGCAGCCAAGGACAGGACTATGGCTCCACCTTC,CASSQGQDYGSTF
TRBJ1-4,-,few,TRBV20-1,TGCAGTGCTAGAGATCGGGTCAATGTTAATGAAAAACTGTTTTTT,CSARDRVNVNEKLFF
TRBJ1-1,-,many,TRBV5-1,TGCGCCAGCAGCTTGGGGGGCCGTGAAGCTTTCTTT,CASSLGGREAFF
TRBJ2-1,-,many,TRBV5-1,TGCGCCAGCAGCGAGACACCGAGCTCCTACAATGAGCAGTTCTTC,CASSETPSSYNEQFF
TRBJ1-6,-,few,TRBV20-1,TGCAGTGCTGGGGGGACCCGCAAATCACCCCTCCACTTT,CSAGGTRKSPLHF
TRBJ2-3,-,few,TRBV11-2,TGTGCCAGCAGCTTATCCCCAGTTACAGATACGCAGTATTTT,CASSLSPVTDTQYF
TRBJ1-5,TRBD1,-,TRBV2,TGTGCCAGCAGGGGACAGTTAGGCAATCAGCCCCAGCATTTT,CASRGQLGNQPQHF
TRBJ2-5,TRBD2,-,TRBV20-1,TGCAGTCGATACCCTCCAGCGGGATTCGTAGAGACCCAGTACTTC,CSRYPPAGFVETQYF
TRBJ1-2,-,few,TRBV20-1,TGCAGTGCTAGAGGTGGAAATAACTATGGCTACACCTTC,CSARGGNNYGYTF
TRBJ2-1,-,many,TRBV7-2,TGTGCCAGCAGCTTAGGACGGGTCCCCTACAATGAGCAGTTCTTC,CASSLGRVPYNEQFF
TRBJ1-1,TRBD1,once,TRBV9,TGTGCCAGCAGCGTAGACCAGGGGGTAAACACTGAAGCTTTCTTT,CASSVDQGVNTEAFF
TRBJ2-7,TRBD2,many,TRBV12-3/TRBV12-4,TGTGCCAGCAGTTTAGCTAGCGGGCTTACCTACGAGCAGTACTTC,CASSLASGLTYEQYF
TRBJ2-1,-,few,TRBV7-6,TGTGCCAGCAGCTTAGCGAGCGGCCGTGGCCCCAATGAGCAGTTCTTC,CASSLASGRGPNEQFF
TRBJ2-1,TRBD2,-,TRBV14,TGTGCCAGCAGCCACGGGACTAGCGGGAGGAGCCTAAGGCAGTTCTTC,CASSHGTSGRSLRQFF
TRBJ2-5,TRBD2,few,TRBV6-2/TRBV6-3,TGTGCCAGCAGTTACTCGAGCGGGGGGAAAGAGACCCAGTACTTC,CASSYSSGGKETQYF
TRBJ2-1,-,-,TRBV10-3,TGTGCCATCAGCCTCGACAGGTCCACTTACAATGAGCAGTTCTTC,CAISLDRSTYNEQFF
TRBJ2-3,TRBD1,-,TRBV20-1,TGCAGTGCCCAACAGGGGTTCGGCACAGATACGCAGTATTTT,CSAQQGFGTDTQYF
TRBJ2-7,-,few,TRBV30,TGTGCCTGGACCCCGGGGAGATTCTACGAGCAGTACTTC,CAWTPGRFYEQYF
TRBJ1-2,-,-,TRBV7-2,TGTGCCAGCAGCCCGGGAGATAACTATGGCTACACCTTC,CASSPGDNYGYTF
TRBJ1-1,-,few,TRBV5-5,TGTGCCAGCAGCTTGGTTGCGGGAAGGAACACTGAAGCTTTCTTT,CASSLVAGRNTEAFF
TRBJ1-2,TRBD1,few,TRBV5-1,TGCGCCAGCAGCACGGGACAGGGTAGCGATGGCTACACCTTC,CASSTGQGSDGYTF
TRBJ1-1,-,few,TRBV5-1,TGCGCCAGCAGCTTCGCCCAGGGCGCCGTTATCACTGAAGCTTTCTTT,CASSFAQGAVITEAFF
TRBJ2-2,-,-,TRBV12-3/TRBV12-4,TGTGCCAGCAGTTTGCCGAGCGGGCCGAACACCGGGGAGCTGTTTTTT,CASSLPSGPNTGELFF
TRBJ2-1,-,few,TRBV24-1,TGTGCCACCAGTGATATGGGGGGGGCAGGCTCCTACAATGAGCAGTTCTTC,CATSDMGGAGSYNEQFF
TRBJ2-4,-,-,TRBV11-2,TGTGCCAGCAGCTTAGAGGGGGCCTCAACCATTCAGTACTTC,CASSLEGASTIQYF
TRBJ1-5,-,few,TRBV5-5,TGTGCCAGCAGCCCGGGTCAGGGGAAAAGGGGCAATCAGCCCCAGCATTTT,CASSPGQGKRGNQPQHF
TRBJ2-3,-,-,TRBV6-1,TGTGCCAGCAGCGGATCCTCGGACTCTTACACAGATACGCAGTATTTT,CASSGSSDSYTDTQYF
TRBJ1-2,-,-,TRBV29-1,TGCAGCGTTGTGGACCCTAACTATGGCTACACCTTC,CSVVDPNYGYTF
TRBJ2-1,TRBD2,-,TRBV4-3,TGCGCCAGCAGCCAAGATTCGGGACTAGCGGGGGGGCCGGGTTACAATGAGCAGTTCTTC,CASSQDSGLAGGPGYNEQFF
TRBJ2-7,-,many,TRBV29-1,TGCAGCGTTTACGGCCAGTCCTACGAGCAGTACTTC,CSVYGQSYEQYF
TRBJ2-1,-,few,TRBV24-1,TGTGCCACCAGTGATTGGAATGAGCAGTTCTTC,CATSDWNEQFF